This TCR beta chain came from a study of T cells in Graves' hyperthyroidism and ophthalmopathy. This clonotype showed up many times. The CDR3 has 16 amino acids. Germline V lookup: CDR1 SGHRS, CDR2 YFSETQ. Trimming removed 4 bases from V and 0 bases from J, with 16 bases in between. What was amplified from RNA transcripts were TCR beta CDR3 regions. HTBI primers were the set used in a first-round RT-PCR of the TCR CDR3. MiXCR, applied by TCRdb to the multiplex PCR reads, yields one record per CDR3 protein. Here the sample spans around 200,000 distinct CDR3 sequences, about 18% being singletons. This rearrangement joins TRBV5-1 to TRBJ1-1, with unresolved D. The clonotype comes from a man aged 35 to 55 with Graves' hyperthyroidism. Sequences were obtained from blood. The CDR3 is CASSRTLLNMNTEAFF. In DNA form, the CDR3 reads TGCGCCAGCAGCCGGACCTTACTTAACATGAACACTGAAGCTTTCTTT.